This entry is about one T cell receptor beta chain. Its antigen remains undetermined. There are no base qualities to consult, and no much larger clone falls within one base. The immunoSEQ Assay, a bias-controlled multiplex PCR, was used to amplify TCRbeta CDR3 regions from genomic DNA. Concerning the study's data processing: Nucleated cell counts per sample were estimated from amplification of reference gene primers within the assay. To quantify the absolute abundance of each unique TCRbeta CDR3 rearrangement, sequence reads were collapsed and filtered. Productive Simpson clonality was computed per sample as the square root of Simpson's diversity index over productive rearrangements. Here the immuneACCESS table is served through TCRdb, limited to in-frame sequences with V and J called. Missing clones are a known gap in these copies; in checked studies unresolved V genes cover under half, and the rest lacks a known reason. The DNA gave D and trimming, while V, J and clone size come from that table. Counted in this sample were hundreds of thousands of clones; 75% to 90% of them appeared once. Of the sample, 1% is held by the ten largest clones.

This sample is drawn from a study of blood T cell repertoires in COVID-19 (dated by TCRdb to 2018 to 2020). Describing the broader study: Collaborator samples came from the United States, Italy and Spain and covered acute and convalescent phases of COVID-19. Where HLA class I and class II types were available, the types were taken from metadata supplied by the sample provider, not from assay-based typing. The samples were drawn from the first 160 participants of the ongoing ImmuneRACE study and from over a thousand subjects provided by 6 global collaborators. A de-identified subject ID, COVID-19 status, age in years and sex were almost always included in the sample metadata. The repertoires were made available in a free public database intended to serve as a resource for research on the immune response to SARS-CoV-2. The prospective study material was composed of cDNA or gDNA derived from T cells, B-cell-depleted T cells, or PBMCs. Subjects who had been exposed to COVID-19, were actively infected with it, or had recovered from it provided the deeply sampled blood TCRbeta repertoires that made up the dataset.

The CDR3, cysteine through phenylalanine, is 14 amino acids long. Here the CDR3 DNA is all that survives: 42 bases in frame from base 1. Per the germline V gene, MNHEY is the CDR1 and SVGAGI is the CDR2. V loses 6 bases of germline sequence and J loses 4 bases, and the interval between the two ends is 15 bases. In the prospective study, participants were about 18 to 100 years old, resided in about 25 geographic areas of the United States, and were enrolled through a virtual design. In the prospective study, participants were assigned to cohorts based on the clinical history participants reported in a screening survey and a study questionnaire. Recovered participants in ImmuneRACE Cohort 3 were defined by two consecutive negative NP/OP PCR tests, clearance by a healthcare professional, or resolution of symptoms. In the prospective study, whole blood, serum and a nasopharyngeal or oropharyngeal swab were collected from each participant by mobile phlebotomists. Over a 2-month period, participants in the prospective study had the option of providing additional blood draws and questionnaires. Prospective study blood samples were shipped either frozen or at room temperature before DNA extraction.

The paper as a whole reports these results and caveats: The amount of clinical and demographic metadata varied by source and participant and was provided uncurated.

Input material: PBMCs or T cells enriched from blood (not recorded which). The chain is made from TRBV6-5 and TRBJ2-5, and the D gene may be TRBD1, 5 bases matching. This TCR was sampled from a man aged 18 to 30 who had recovered from COVID-19. The CDR3 is CASSLTGIGETQYF. The sequence in DNA is TGTGCCAGCAGCCTCACAGGTATTGGAGAGACCCAGTACTTC.